The 28 T cell receptor beta chains presented below share a single source sample, sequenced in a study of blood T cells in healthy people across ages. It was with a sample-barcoded 5' primer and a J-beta primer mix that a second PCR of about 6 to 12 cycles was run. TCRdb re-analysed the 5' RACE reads in MiXCR, keeping a single row per CDR3 protein. The data show around 650,000 distinct CDR3 sequences, roughly 32% seen once. Material: blood. Receptors were obtained from a woman aged 80 or older in good health.

This chain uses TRBV20-1 with TRBJ2-3; 10 bases are shared with TRBD2. Per germline, CDR1 DFQATT and CDR2 SNEGSKA (reference sequence). J gave up 0 bases and V 6 bases, and 9 bases lay outside the gene matches. The CDR3 runs 16 residues. This CDR3 is CSANPRTSGSTDTQYF. In DNA form, the CDR3 reads TGCAGTGCCAACCCACGGACTAGCGGAAGCACAGATACGCAGTATTTT.

The sample holds many counts of this clonotype. Possible read error: a much larger clone is one base away. The gene calls are TRBV10-3 and TRBJ2-5, with 8 bases aligning to TRBD2. Looked up from germline, CDR1 is ENHRY and CDR2 is SYGVKD. The CDR3 consists of 14 residues. V dropped 11 bases and J dropped 11; count of bases not matched to a gene: 19. The CDR3 coding sequence is TGTGCCGCCACTAGCGGATTCGGGTCCAATGAGCAGTACTTC. Translated: CAATSGFGSNEQYF.

This clonotype was seen repeatedly, ten times or more. The CDR3 DNA follows: TGTGCCAGCAGTCCACAGCGGGGGATCTCCTACGAGCAGTACTTC. Its protein product is CASSPQRGISYEQYF. The chain uses TRBV12-3 or TRBV12-4 and TRBJ2-7; TRBD2 aligns across 8 bases. The ends lost 5 bases at V and 0 bases at J; junction bases unmatched: 6. The CDR3 loop spans 15 amino acids.

Worth noting for this clonotype: This likely comes from a read error, as the CDR3 has no conserved phenylalanine or tryptophan at its end. The rearrangement uses TRBV5-1 and TRBJ1-2; TRBD1 aligns across 7 bases. The CDR3 contains 15 residues. Germline V lookup: CDR1 SGHRS, CDR2 YFSETQ. V gave up 2 bases and J gave up 0 bases; unmatched junction bases: 4. The DNA for the CDR3 is TGCGCCAGCAGCTTTGACAGGGAGACTAACTATGGCTACACCGTC. This translates into CASSFDRETNYGYTV.

This rearrangement joins TRBV3-1 to TRBJ2-5; D possibly matches TRBD1 or TRBD2 (5 bases each). Per germline, CDR1 LGHDT and CDR2 YNNKEL (reference sequence). Between the trimmed V and J ends, which lost 6 bases and 11 bases, there was a span of 19 bases. The CDR3 extends over 13 amino acids. CDR3 bases: TGTGCCAGCAGAGAAGGGACGGCTTACGGGCAGTACTTC. This encodes CASREGTAYGQYF.

V is TRBV6-5 and J is TRBJ1-1, with a weak D call TRBD1 (5 bases). This CDR3 region has 16 residues. V was cut by 0 bases and J by 3 bases, with 14 bases left in between. Germline assignment: CDR1 MNHEY and CDR2 SVGAGI. The CDR3 coding sequence is TGTGCCAGCAGTTACTCGACGCCAGTGGGGGACACTGAAGCTTTCTTT. Encoded protein: CASSYSTPVGDTEAFF.

V is TRBV11-3 and J is TRBJ2-3, with 16 bases identical to TRBD2. CDR3 length: 16 amino acids. J gave up 9 bases and V 3 bases, and 6 bases lay outside the gene matches. Germline V gene data show CDR1 as SGHNT and CDR2 as YENEEA. The CDR3 bases are TGTGCCAGCAGCTTGCCGGGACTAGCGGGGGGGGGCACGCAGTATTTT. It is translated as CASSLPGLAGGGTQYF.

This clonotype was counted ten times or more. The chain links TRBV5-1 to TRBJ2-3, with no clear D. Germline V CDR1 and CDR2: SGHRS, YFSETQ. Trimming shortened V by 0 bases and J by 5 bases, and 7 bases separated the two germline ends. The CDR3 totals 13 residues. As DNA, the CDR3 is TGCGCCAGCAGCTTGGGTTGGGGAGATACGCAGTATTTT. Translated: CASSLGWGDTQYF. The whole variable domain, remainder taken from reference TRBV5-1 and TRBJ2-3, is KAGVTQTPRYLIKTRGQQVTLSCSPISGHRSVSWYQQTPGQGLQFLFEYFSETQRNKGNFPGRFSGRQFSNSRSEMNVSTLELGDSALYLCASSLGWGDTQYFGPGTRLTVL.

The chain joins TRBV3-1 to TRBJ2-1; D is unresolved. Germline V gives CDR1 LGHDT, CDR2 YNNKEL (reference sequence). Trimming shortened V by 1 base and J by 5 bases, and 6 bases separated the two germline ends. This CDR3 contains 13 residues. CDR3 protein: CASSQVTDNEQFF. CDR3 DNA: TGTGCCAGCAGCCAAGTTACGGACAATGAGCAGTTCTTC.

Comments on this clonotype: A much larger clone sits a single nucleotide away, making a read error possible. The gene calls are TRBV7-8 and TRBJ2-1; tentatively, D is TRBD2 (5 bases). CDR1 and CDR2 from the germline V gene are SGHVS and FQNEAQ. The V and J ends lost 1 base and 3 bases respectively, with 10 bases between them. This CDR3 is 15 amino acids long. The CDR3 region is CASSLVPGVYNEQFF. The CDR3 DNA sequence: TGTGCCAGCAGCTTAGTCCCCGGGGTCTACAATGAGCAGTTCTTC.

In regard to this clonotype: This clone may be a read error of a much larger clone one base away. V usage is TRBV5-1 and J usage is TRBJ2-5; 7 bases are shared with TRBD2. Per germline, CDR1 SGHRS and CDR2 YFSETQ. The CDR3 is made up of 15 amino acids. The J segment lost 11 bases and the V segment lost 0 bases, leaving 13 bases of the junction unmatched. CDR3 residues: CASSLAVGGSDEQYF. The CDR3 DNA reads as TGCGCCAGCAGCTTGGCCGTGGGGGGGAGCGATGAGCAGTACTTC.

The chain couples TRBV4-3 to TRBJ1-5, with 8 bases that match TRBD1. This CDR3 is built from 15 residues. Losses at the gene ends were 2 bases for V and 4 bases for J; bases not matched to a gene: 4. Germline values: CDR1 LGHNA, CDR2 YSLEER. CDR3 protein: CASSQKQGGNQPQHF. In nucleotides, the CDR3 is TGCGCCAGCAGCCAAAAACAGGGGGGAAATCAGCCCCAGCATTTT.

V and J are TRBV28 and TRBJ2-3, with 7 positions matching TRBD1. J was trimmed by 6 bases and V by 6 bases; bases with no gene match: 12. Germline V lookup: CDR1 MDHEN, CDR2 SYDVKM. The CDR3 is 15 residues long. The CDR3 here is CASSPYEGAQDTQYF. CDR3 in DNA: TGTGCCAGCAGCCCTTACGAGGGGGCTCAGGATACGCAGTATTTT.

This clonotype has more than one count but fewer than ten. The chain is built from TRBV2 and TRBJ1-4; 7 nucleotides line up with TRBD1. Germline CDR1 reads SNHLY; CDR2 reads FYNNEI. This CDR3 comprises 13 residues. V gave up 5 bases and J gave up 5 bases; unmatched junction bases: 2. CDR3 sequence reads: CASSRGLNEKLFF. CDR3 nucleotide sequence: TGTGCCAGCAGTAGGGGGCTGAATGAAAAACTGTTTTTT.

This clonotype appeared a few times. The chain has TRBV20-1 and TRBJ1-1, with D tentatively TRBD1 (6 bases). The CDR3 spans 12 residues. Germline CDR1 is DFQATT and CDR2 is SNEGSKA (reference sequence). V shed 6 bases and J shed 7 bases, with 15 bases lying between them. CDR3 DNA: TGCAGTGCCATCAATCAGGGGATTGAAGCTTTCTTT. This gives the protein CSAINQGIEAFF.

This clonotype has a count of ten or more. A much larger clone differs by one base, so this may be a read error. This sequence joins TRBV25-1 and TRBJ2-7, with 7 bases aligning to TRBD2. V shed 6 bases, J shed 3 bases, and the junction held 5 bases outside the gene matches. There are 13 residues in the CDR3. Germline assignment: CDR1 MGHDK and CDR2 SYGVNS. The CDR3 coding sequence is TGTGCCAGCAGGAAACGGGGGGACTACGAGCAGTACTTC. Translating gives CASRKRGDYEQYF.

Only a few counts were recorded for this clonotype. This chain links TRBV6-6 with TRBJ1-2; D perhaps matches TRBD1 (5 bases). The V end was cut by 7 bases, the J end by 8 bases, with 17 bases between. The CDR3 extends over 13 amino acids. Looked up from germline, CDR1 is MNHNY and CDR2 is SVGAGI (reference sequence). The CDR3 sequence is CASIIREGQGYTF. CDR3 nucleotides: TGTGCCAGCATCATTAGGGAGGGGCAGGGCTACACCTTC.

The chain links TRBV28 to TRBJ2-1, with TRBD2 matching 7 bases. Germline CDR1 is MDHEN and CDR2 is SYDVKM. This CDR3 contains 14 residues. V was clipped by 6 bases and J by 6 bases; unmatched bases: 8. The CDR3 DNA reads TGTGCCAGCAGACCCCCGGGAGGAGGCAATGAGCAGTTCTTC. Protein: CASRPPGGGNEQFF.

As for this clonotype: This may be a read error, as it is one base from a much larger clone. The V gene is TRBV7-2, the J gene TRBJ2-5, with unresolved D. Trimming cost V 3 bases and J 4 bases, with 12 bases left between them. CDR1 is SGHTA, CDR2 FQGNSA, per germline. This CDR3 comprises 14 residues. The CDR3 region is CASSFSQVRETQYF. The CDR3, as DNA: TGTGCCAGCAGCTTCTCGCAGGTGCGAGAGACCCAGTACTTC. The entire variable domain, with the rest obtained from reference TRBV7-2 and TRBJ2-5, is as follows: GAGVSQSPSNKVTEKGKDVELRCDPISGHTALYWYRQSLGQGLEFLIYFQGNSAPDKSGLPSDRFSAERTGGSVSTLTIQRTQQEDSAVYLCASSFSQVRETQYFGPGTRLLVL.

J is TRBJ2-7 and V is TRBV14, with TRBD2 matching 9 bases. V was pared by 0 bases and J by 9 bases, with 9 bases of the junction left unmatched. The CDR3 length is 15 residues. Germline values: CDR1 SGHDN, CDR2 FVKESK. The CDR3 DNA is TGTGCCAGCAGCCAAGACCAGCGGGGGGCCTCTCGGCAGTACTTC. Its protein product is CASSQDQRGASRQYF. Variable domain in full (rest from reference TRBV14 and TRBJ2-7): EAGVTQFPSHSVIEKGQTVTLRCDPISGHDNLYWYRRVMGKEIKFLLHFVKESKQDESGMPNNRFLAERTGGTYSTLKVQPAELEDSGVYFCASSQDQRGASRQYFGPGTRLTVT.

This clonotype was observed a handful of times. J is TRBJ2-1 and V is TRBV6-5, with a tentative D call TRBD2 (6 bases). Trimming left V 7 bases short and J 5 bases short, with 18 bases between. There are 15 residues in the CDR3. The germline gives CDR1 MNHEY, CDR2 SVGAGI. CDR3 nucleotide sequence: TGTGCCAGCACCCCACCCCGCGGGACCCACAATGAGCAGTTCTTC. It is translated as CASTPPRGTHNEQFF.

In its sample, this clonotype was seen many times. This chain joins TRBV10-3 and TRBJ2-1; 9 nucleotides line up with TRBD1. The V gene end was trimmed by 7 bases and the J gene end by 1 base; junction bases not matched to a gene: 5. The CDR3 extends over 15 amino acids. In germline, CDR1 is ENHRY, CDR2 SYGVKD. CDR3 region: CAINTGQGSYNEQFF. CDR3 nucleotide sequence: TGTGCCATCAATACGGGACAGGGATCCTACAATGAGCAGTTCTTC.

This clonotype was observed many times. The V and J genes are TRBV20-1 and TRBJ2-1, with D tentatively TRBD2 (5 bases). The CDR3 consists of 14 residues. The germline gives CDR1 DFQATT, CDR2 SNEGSKA (reference sequence). V was cut by 3 bases and J by 5 bases, with 14 bases left in between. DNA for the CDR3: TGCAGTGCTAGTTGGGAGTCCCTCCACAATGAGCAGTTCTTC. Translating it yields CSASWESLHNEQFF.

This clonotype was observed many times. The chain carries TRBV7-3 and TRBJ2-7, with a tentative D call TRBD1 (6 bases). Trimming left V 5 bases short and J 3 bases short, with 17 bases between. The CDR3 runs 15 residues. Germline values: CDR1 SGHTA, CDR2 FQGTGA. The CDR3 region is CASSANPGHHYEQYF. CDR3 DNA: TGTGCCAGCAGCGCGAATCCGGGACACCACTACGAGCAGTACTTC. The full variable domain, in which reference TRBV7-3 and TRBJ2-7 provide the parts outside the CDR3, is GAGVSQTPSNKVTEKGKYVELRCDPISGHTALYWYRQSLGQGPEFLIYFQGTGAADDSGLPNDRFFAVRPEGSVSTLKIQRTERGDSAVYLCASSANPGHHYEQYFGPGTRLTVT.

This chain links TRBV7-7 with TRBJ2-5, with D possibly TRBD2 on 6 matching bases. The J call is uncertain, as TRBJ2-7 better fits the DNA end. The CDR3 has 13 amino acids. The germline V gene has CDR1 SSHAT and CDR2 FNYEAQ (reference sequence). Here the CDR3 reads CASSLSGGFEQYF. CDR3 coding DNA: TGTGCCAGCAGCTTATCTGGGGGGTTCGAGCAGTACTTC.

In this sample, this clonotype turned up many times. V usage is TRBV5-1 and J usage is TRBJ1-1; D is undetermined. Trimming shortened V by 0 bases and J by 0 bases, and 6 bases separated the two germline ends. Germline V gene data show CDR1 as SGHRS and CDR2 as YFSETQ. The CDR3 is made up of 14 amino acids. The CDR3 here is CASSLASVNTEAFF. In DNA form, the CDR3 reads TGCGCCAGCAGCTTGGCTTCAGTGAACACTGAAGCTTTCTTT.

A remark on this clonotype: A read error may be the cause here, since a much bigger clone is one base away. The genes are TRBV5-1 and TRBJ2-7; 7 bases match TRBD2. The junction had 11 bases not matched to a gene; V was cut back by 1 base and J by 7 bases. This CDR3 is 15 amino acids long. CDR1 and CDR2 from the germline V gene are SGHRS and YFSETQ. The CDR3 nucleotides read TGCGCCAGCAGCTTGAATGCGGGGGACTACAATGAGCAGTACTTC. Translated, it gives CASSLNAGDYNEQYF.

A single count supports this clonotype. The chain has TRBV5-5 and TRBJ1-1; 10 bases are a match to TRBD1. The V segment lost 3 bases and the J segment 8 bases; nucleotides outside the gene matches: 10. The CDR3 loop spans 15 amino acids. CDR1 SGHKS and CDR2 YYEKEE come from the germline V gene (reference sequence). Here the CDR3 DNA reads TGTGCCAGCAGCTCAAGGCCGGGACAGGGGATAGAAGCTTTCTTT. It encodes CASSSRPGQGIEAFF.